This T cell receptor (beta chain) was recorded in a study of cytomegalovirus exposure and HLA in healthy donors. Repertoires were generated with immunoSEQ multiplex PCR, while TCRdb's copy carries only in-frame clones and drops some. The repertoire holds more than 250,000 clones, roughly 89% seen once, with around 0.84% in the top ten. This CDR3 is 15 amino acids long. Germline V gene sequence: CDR1 SGDLS, CDR2 YYNGEE. V dropped 3 bases and J dropped 2; count of bases not matched to a gene: 3. The chain combines TRBV9 with TRBJ2-7; TRBD2 aligns across 12 bases. The sequence came from a young woman in good health and CMV-seronegative. The material sequenced was PBMCs. The CDR3 sequence is CASSALAGGTYEQYF. The CDR3 nucleotides read TGTGCCAGCAGCGCTCTAGCGGGAGGGACCTACGAGCAGTACTTC.